This is a list of T cell receptor beta chains from one sample in a study of blood T cell repertoires in COVID-19. Using immunoSEQ multiplex PCR, the repertoire was profiled, and TCRdb retains in-frame clones only, with some absent. The data contain some 130,000 clones, around nine tenths of them seen just once; the ten biggest clones take up about 2.9%. The specimen sequenced was peripheral blood. Receptors originate from a man in his 60s with active or convalescent COVID-19. Each CDR3 is given with its conserved first and last residue. The order of the fields is V gene, D gene, clone size, J gene, CDR3 protein, CDR3 DNA. The D gene is left open where the match is weak. Only part of the rows carry a size: once, few, many, or a class if the clone is expanded.

V: TRBV5-4
D: TRBD1
size: .
J: TRBJ2-1
CDR3: CASSSAGTGIYNEQFF
DNA: TGTGCCAGCAGCTCGGCAGGGACAGGCATCTACAATGAGCAGTTCTTC

V: TRBV11-3
D: .
size: .
J: TRBJ1-6
CDR3: CASFGVGASYNSPLHF
DNA: TGTGCCAGCTTCGGAGTCGGTGCCTCCTATAATTCACCCCTCCACTTT

V: TRBV28
D: .
size: .
J: TRBJ2-5
CDR3: CASSLPHSQETQYF
DNA: TGTGCCAGCAGTTTACCACACAGCCAAGAGACCCAGTACTTC

V: TRBV7-8
D: .
size: .
J: TRBJ1-6
CDR3: CASSPSGIGNSPLHF
DNA: TGTGCCAGCAGCCCCTCCGGGATCGGGAATTCACCCCTCCACTTT

V: TRBV28
D: .
size: .
J: TRBJ2-4
CDR3: CASSPSGDWNIQYF
DNA: TGTGCCAGCAGTCCCTCAGGGGATTGGAACATTCAGTACTTC

V: TRBV4-3
D: TRBD1
size: .
J: TRBJ1-2
CDR3: CASSQAGRGLYGYTF
DNA: TGCGCCAGCAGCCAAGCGGGCAGGGGGCTTTATGGCTACACCTTC

V: TRBV30
D: .
size: .
J: TRBJ1-6
CDR3: CAWSADGPLHF
DNA: TGTGCCTGGAGCGCCGACGGGCCCCTCCACTTT

V: TRBV3-1/TRBV3-2
D: TRBD1
size: .
J: TRBJ1-2
CDR3: CASSTQGDNYGYTF
DNA: TGTGCCAGCAGCACCCAGGGGGATAACTATGGCTACACCTTC

V: TRBV28
D: .
size: .
J: TRBJ1-6
CDR3: CASSPGQGNSPLHF
DNA: TGTGCCAGCTCCCCCGGGCAGGGAAATTCACCCCTCCACTTT

V: TRBV18
D: .
size: .
J: TRBJ1-2
CDR3: CASSPAVGVGYTF
DNA: TGTGCCAGCTCACCGGCCGTCGGGGTGGGCTACACCTTC

V: TRBV9
D: .
size: .
J: TRBJ1-2
CDR3: CASSVDVTVGGYTF
DNA: TGTGCCAGCAGCGTAGATGTGACAGTCGGCGGCTACACCTTC

V: TRBV7-7
D: TRBD1
size: .
J: TRBJ2-3
CDR3: CASSAPGQDTQYF
DNA: TGTGCTAGCAGCGCTCCGGGACAGGATACGCAGTATTTT

V: TRBV5-1
D: .
size: .
J: TRBJ2-3
CDR3: CASSLGWARDTQYF
DNA: TGCGCCAGCAGCTTGGGGTGGGCGAGAGATACGCAGTATTTT

V: TRBV2
D: .
size: .
J: TRBJ1-3
CDR3: CASSLEPAASGNTIYF
DNA: TGTGCCAGCAGTCTCGAGCCTGCCGCCTCTGGAAACACCATATATTTT

V: TRBV18
D: .
size: once
J: TRBJ2-2
CDR3: CASSPARTGLTGELFF
DNA: TGTGCCAGCTCACCCGCGCGAACAGGGCTTACCGGGGAGCTGTTTTTT

V: TRBV4-3
D: .
size: .
J: TRBJ2-3
CDR3: CASSPGGPLIDTQYF
DNA: TGCGCCAGCAGCCCGGGCGGGCCCTTGATAGATACGCAGTATTTT

V: TRBV5-6
D: .
size: .
J: TRBJ2-1
CDR3: CASSENRQGLVFF
DNA: TGTGCCAGCAGCGAAAATAGACAGGGACTGGTTTTCTTC

V: TRBV4-1
D: TRBD2
size: .
J: TRBJ2-7
CDR3: CASSQEALAGGPSAYEQYF
DNA: TGCGCCAGCAGCCAAGAGGCACTAGCGGGAGGGCCGAGTGCCTACGAGCAGTACTTC

V: TRBV6-5
D: .
size: many
J: TRBJ1-2
CDR3: CASSSTTVSYGYTF
DNA: TGTGCCAGCAGTTCTACGACAGTTTCCTATGGCTACACCTTC

V: TRBV28
D: .
size: .
J: TRBJ1-1
CDR3: CASSLNRWVWGRAEAFF
DNA: TGTGCCAGCAGTTTAAATCGATGGGTGTGGGGCAGGGCAGAAGCTTTCTTT

V: TRBV5-6
D: .
size: .
J: TRBJ2-7
CDR3: CASSLGQGGARWREQYF
DNA: TGTGCCAGCAGCTTGGGTCAGGGCGGTGCCCGTTGGCGCGAGCAGTACTTC

V: TRBV5-4
D: .
size: .
J: TRBJ2-7
CDR3: CASSFGQSSYEQYF
DNA: TGTGCCAGCAGCTTCGGACAGAGCTCCTACGAGCAGTACTTC

V: TRBV3-1/TRBV3-2
D: .
size: few
J: TRBJ2-5
CDR3: CASSQDWRGTQYF
DNA: TGTGCCAGCAGCCAAGACTGGAGGGGGACCCAGTACTTC

V: TRBV5-1
D: TRBD1
size: .
J: TRBJ2-1
CDR3: CASSLTTGADNEQFF
DNA: TGCGCCAGCAGCCTAACGACAGGGGCAGACAATGAGCAGTTCTTC

V: TRBV9
D: TRBD1
size: .
J: TRBJ1-1
CDR3: CASSHQGATEAFF
DNA: TGTGCCAGCAGCCACCAGGGGGCCACTGAAGCTTTCTTT

V: TRBV19
D: .
size: .
J: TRBJ2-5
CDR3: CASSPRLGEETQYF
DNA: TGTGCCAGTAGCCCGCGGCTTGGGGAGGAGACCCAGTACTTC

V: TRBV3-1/TRBV3-2
D: TRBD2
size: .
J: TRBJ2-1
CDR3: CASSQDRTSGGNEQFF
DNA: TGTGCCAGCAGCCAAGATAGAACTAGCGGGGGAAATGAGCAGTTCTTC

V: TRBV27
D: TRBD1
size: .
J: TRBJ1-1
CDR3: CASRVTGGAEAFF
DNA: TGTGCCAGCAGAGTAACAGGGGGTGCTGAAGCTTTCTTT

V: TRBV4-3
D: TRBD1
size: .
J: TRBJ1-2
CDR3: CASSSGTGAQSYGYTF
DNA: TGCGCCAGCAGCTCCGGGACAGGGGCCCAGAGCTATGGCTACACCTTC

V: TRBV6-4
D: .
size: .
J: TRBJ1-2
CDR3: CASSTGNYGYTF
DNA: TGTGCCAGCAGTACGGGAAACTATGGCTACACCTTC

V: TRBV9
D: .
size: .
J: TRBJ1-4
CDR3: CASSERGNSNEKLFF
DNA: TGTGCCAGCAGCGAGAGGGGGAATTCTAATGAAAAACTGTTTTTT

V: TRBV27
D: .
size: .
J: TRBJ1-5
CDR3: CASSPDWRQLNQPQHF
DNA: TGTGCCAGCAGTCCCGACTGGCGACAGCTCAATCAGCCCCAGCATTTT

V: TRBV4-1
D: .
size: .
J: TRBJ2-5
CDR3: CASSQDDRWGETQYF
DNA: TGCGCCAGCAGCCAAGATGACAGGTGGGGAGAGACCCAGTACTTC

V: TRBV27
D: TRBD2
size: .
J: TRBJ2-3
CDR3: CASSQVAGGQADTQYF
DNA: TGTGCCAGCAGCCAAGTAGCGGGGGGGCAGGCAGATACGCAGTATTTT

V: TRBV7-9
D: .
size: .
J: TRBJ2-7
CDR3: CASTPGSWYEQYF
DNA: TGTGCCAGCACTCCAGGGTCCTGGTACGAGCAGTACTTC

V: TRBV12-5
D: TRBD2
size: .
J: TRBJ2-2
CDR3: CASGLGTSGGRGGELFF
DNA: TGTGCTAGTGGTTTGGGGACTAGCGGGGGGCGCGGCGGGGAGCTGTTTTTT

V: TRBV5-1
D: TRBD1
size: .
J: TRBJ1-1
CDR3: CASGRTGGGTEAFF
DNA: TGCGCCAGCGGACGGACAGGGGGAGGTACTGAAGCTTTCTTT

V: TRBV10-3
D: TRBD2
size: .
J: TRBJ2-1
CDR3: CAISPGLAGGPTINRGYNEQFF
DNA: TGTGCCATCAGTCCTGGACTAGCGGGAGGGCCTACGATAAATAGGGGTTACAATGAGCAGTTCTTC

V: TRBV25-1
D: TRBD2
size: .
J: TRBJ2-7
CDR3: CASRHMGGAAQYF
DNA: TGTGCCAGCAGACACATGGGAGGGGCGGCGCAGTACTTC

V: TRBV7-9
D: .
size: .
J: TRBJ1-4
CDR3: CASSPGGNTNEKLFF
DNA: TGTGCCAGCAGCCCCGGGGGGAACACTAATGAAAAACTGTTTTTT

V: TRBV7-2
D: TRBD2
size: .
J: TRBJ2-1
CDR3: CASTLSGVNYNEQFF
DNA: TGTGCCAGTACTCTTAGCGGGGTCAACTACAATGAGCAGTTCTTC

V: TRBV6-4
D: .
size: .
J: TRBJ1-2
CDR3: CASSDSGGEREGGYTF
DNA: TGTGCCAGCAGTGACTCAGGCGGCGAAAGAGAGGGAGGCTACACCTTC

V: TRBV4-1
D: TRBD1
size: .
J: TRBJ1-5
CDR3: CASSRAGTGDRQPQHF
DNA: TGCGCCAGCAGTCGCGCCGGGACAGGGGATCGTCAGCCCCAGCATTTT

V: TRBV7-2
D: TRBD1
size: .
J: TRBJ2-7
CDR3: CASSYGTGDEQYF
DNA: TGTGCCAGCAGCTACGGGACAGGGGACGAGCAGTACTTC

V: TRBV11-3
D: TRBD2
size: .
J: TRBJ2-6
CDR3: CASSLGTAGLTSGANVLTF
DNA: TGTGCCAGCAGCTTAGGAACCGCGGGACTAACGTCTGGGGCCAACGTCCTGACTTTC

V: TRBV11-2
D: .
size: .
J: TRBJ1-5
CDR3: CASSLSESQPQHF
DNA: TGTGCCAGCAGCCTTTCGGAGAGTCAGCCCCAGCATTTT

V: TRBV18
D: .
size: .
J: TRBJ1-2
CDR3: CASSPPNNNYGYTF
DNA: TGTGCCAGCTCACCACCGAACAATAACTATGGCTACACCTTC

V: TRBV4-3
D: .
size: .
J: TRBJ1-5
CDR3: CASSLNSNQPQHF
DNA: TGCGCCAGCAGCCTTAATAGCAATCAGCCCCAGCATTTT

V: TRBV6-5
D: .
size: .
J: TRBJ2-3
CDR3: CASSRAGLADTQYF
DNA: TGTGCCAGCAGCCGAGCGGGTTTGGCAGATACGCAGTATTTT